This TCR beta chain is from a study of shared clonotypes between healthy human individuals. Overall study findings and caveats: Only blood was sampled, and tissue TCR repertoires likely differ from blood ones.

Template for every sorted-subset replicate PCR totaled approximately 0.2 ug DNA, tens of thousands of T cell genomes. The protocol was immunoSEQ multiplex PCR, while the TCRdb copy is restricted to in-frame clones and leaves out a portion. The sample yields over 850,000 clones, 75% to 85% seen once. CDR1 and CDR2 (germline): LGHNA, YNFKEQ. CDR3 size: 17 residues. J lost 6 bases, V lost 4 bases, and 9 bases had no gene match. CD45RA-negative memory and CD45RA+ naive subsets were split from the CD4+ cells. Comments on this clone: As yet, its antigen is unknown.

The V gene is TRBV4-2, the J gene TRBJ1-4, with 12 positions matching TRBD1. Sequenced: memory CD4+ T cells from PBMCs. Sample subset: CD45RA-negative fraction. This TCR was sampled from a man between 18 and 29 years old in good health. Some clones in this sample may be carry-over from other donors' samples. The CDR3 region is CASSLTGQGAGDEKLFF. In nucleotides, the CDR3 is TGTGCCAGCAGCCTTACGGGACAGGGGGCAGGGGATGAAAAACTGTTTTTT.